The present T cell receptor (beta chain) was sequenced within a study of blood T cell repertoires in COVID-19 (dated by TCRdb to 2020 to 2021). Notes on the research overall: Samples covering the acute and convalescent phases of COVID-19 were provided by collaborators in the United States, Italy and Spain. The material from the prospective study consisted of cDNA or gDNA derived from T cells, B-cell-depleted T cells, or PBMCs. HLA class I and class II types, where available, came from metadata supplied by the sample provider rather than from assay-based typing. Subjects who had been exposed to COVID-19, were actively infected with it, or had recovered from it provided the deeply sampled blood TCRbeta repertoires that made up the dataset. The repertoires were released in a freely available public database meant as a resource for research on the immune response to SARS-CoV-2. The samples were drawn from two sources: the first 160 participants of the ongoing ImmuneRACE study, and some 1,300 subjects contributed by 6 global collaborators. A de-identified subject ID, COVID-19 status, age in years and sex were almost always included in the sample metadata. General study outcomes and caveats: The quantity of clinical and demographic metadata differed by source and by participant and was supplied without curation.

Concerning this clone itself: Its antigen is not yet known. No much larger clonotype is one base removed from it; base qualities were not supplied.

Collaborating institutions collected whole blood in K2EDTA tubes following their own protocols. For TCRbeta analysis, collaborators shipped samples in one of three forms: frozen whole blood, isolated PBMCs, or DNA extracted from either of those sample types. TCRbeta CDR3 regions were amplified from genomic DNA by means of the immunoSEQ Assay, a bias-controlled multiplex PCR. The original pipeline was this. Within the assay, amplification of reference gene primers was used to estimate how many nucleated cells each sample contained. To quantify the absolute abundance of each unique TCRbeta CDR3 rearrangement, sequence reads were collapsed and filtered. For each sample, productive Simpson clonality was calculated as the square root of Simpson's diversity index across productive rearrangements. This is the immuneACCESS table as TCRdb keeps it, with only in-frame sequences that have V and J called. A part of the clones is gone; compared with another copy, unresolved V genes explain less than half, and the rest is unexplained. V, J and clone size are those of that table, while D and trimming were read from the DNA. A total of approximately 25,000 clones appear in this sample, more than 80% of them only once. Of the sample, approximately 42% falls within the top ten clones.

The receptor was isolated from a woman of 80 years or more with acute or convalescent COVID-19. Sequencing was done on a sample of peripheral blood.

CDR3 sequence: CASSYSGGLPYEQYF. Read as DNA, the sequence is TGTGCCAGCAGTTACTCGGGGGGGTTGCCCTACGAGCAGTACTTC. This sequence uses TRBV6-6 and TRBJ2-7; 7 bases in between match TRBD2. According to the germline V gene (reference sequence), CDR1 reads MNHNY and CDR2 reads SVGAGI. The germline V end is reduced by 0 bases and the J end by 2 bases; junction bases left unmatched: 4. The CDR3 starts with the cysteine, ends with the phenylalanine, and has 15 residues. Only the CDR3 portion is preserved as DNA: 45 bases, with reading frame beginning at the first base.